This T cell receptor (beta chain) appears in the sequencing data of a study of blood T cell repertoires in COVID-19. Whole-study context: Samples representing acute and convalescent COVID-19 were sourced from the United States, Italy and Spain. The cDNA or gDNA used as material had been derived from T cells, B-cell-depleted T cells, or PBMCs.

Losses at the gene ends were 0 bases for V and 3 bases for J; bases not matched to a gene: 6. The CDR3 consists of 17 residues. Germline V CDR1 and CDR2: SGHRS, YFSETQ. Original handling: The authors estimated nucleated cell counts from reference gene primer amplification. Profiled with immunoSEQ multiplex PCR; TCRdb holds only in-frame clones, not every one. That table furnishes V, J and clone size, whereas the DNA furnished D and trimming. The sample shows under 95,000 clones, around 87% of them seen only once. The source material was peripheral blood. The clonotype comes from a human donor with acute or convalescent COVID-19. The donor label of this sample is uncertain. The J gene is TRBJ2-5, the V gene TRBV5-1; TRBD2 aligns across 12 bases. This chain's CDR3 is CASSLARTSGGKETQYF. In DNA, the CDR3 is TGCGCCAGCAGCTTGGCCAGAACTAGCGGGGGGAAAGAGACCCAGTACTTC.